The rows below give T cell receptor beta chains drawn from one sample of a study of identical twins. TCRdb re-called the 5' RACE reads with MiXCR, one entry per CDR3 protein. The table has about 530,000 distinct CDR3 sequences, about 16% seen once. The same data also went into a second study, on yellow fever vaccine responses in identical twins.

Sequences were obtained from CD4+ T cells sorted from blood. These receptors all come from a woman aged 18-30 years in good health. The CDR3 runs from the conserved cysteine through the conserved F or W. Each record gives: clone size, D gene, V gene, J gene, CDR3 DNA, CDR3 protein. D genes are given only for firm matches. Not every row has a clone size; where given, it reads once, few, many or a size class.

abundance: -; d_gene: -; v_gene: TRBV29-1; j_gene: TRBJ2-1; CDR3nt: TGCAGCGTTCAGGGGGGAAGCTCCTACAATGAGCAGTTCTTC; CDR3aa: CSVQGGSSYNEQFF
abundance: -; d_gene: -; v_gene: TRBV21-1; j_gene: TRBJ2-5; CDR3nt: TGTGCCAGCAGCGCCTGCAGGATCCGAGAGACCCAGTACTTC; CDR3aa: CASSACRIRETQYF
abundance: -; d_gene: -; v_gene: TRBV20-1; j_gene: TRBJ2-5; CDR3nt: TGCAGTGCTTGGGGAGGCCTCCAAGAGACCCAGTACTTC; CDR3aa: CSAWGGLQETQYF
abundance: few; d_gene: -; v_gene: TRBV5-1; j_gene: TRBJ2-3; CDR3nt: TGCGCCAGCAGCGGTGCCCCCACAGATACGCAGTATTTT; CDR3aa: CASSGAPTDTQYF
abundance: -; d_gene: -; v_gene: TRBV7-8; j_gene: TRBJ1-2; CDR3nt: TGTGCCAGCAGCCCTACCGGGGGCGTCAATGGCTACACCTTC; CDR3aa: CASSPTGGVNGYTF
abundance: few; d_gene: -; v_gene: TRBV9; j_gene: TRBJ1-1; CDR3nt: TGTGCCAGCAGCGTAGCTACGGGGAGACACATGAACACTGAAGCTTTCTTT; CDR3aa: CASSVATGRHMNTEAFF
abundance: -; d_gene: TRBD2; v_gene: TRBV2; j_gene: TRBJ2-1; CDR3nt: TGTGCCAGCAGTGAAATACCGACTAGCGGATACAATGAGCAGTTCTTC; CDR3aa: CASSEIPTSGYNEQFF
abundance: few; d_gene: TRBD1; v_gene: TRBV18; j_gene: TRBJ2-1; CDR3nt: TGTGCCAGCTCGCTGGGACAGGGACTATATGAGCAGTTCTTC; CDR3aa: CASSLGQGLYEQFF
abundance: many; d_gene: TRBD1; v_gene: TRBV9; j_gene: TRBJ2-5; CDR3nt: TGTGCCAGCAGCCCTAATCCCGGGACAGGGGGACGAGAGACCCAGTACTTC; CDR3aa: CASSPNPGTGGRETQYF
abundance: few; d_gene: -; v_gene: TRBV20-1; j_gene: TRBJ2-1; CDR3nt: TGCAGTGCTAGAGATACGGGTTTGGGGGGAGGTGCGTTCTTC; CDR3aa: CSARDTGLGGGAFF
abundance: -; d_gene: -; v_gene: TRBV6-2/TRBV6-3; j_gene: TRBJ1-2; CDR3nt: TGTGCCAGCAGCACTACCTTGTCGCATTATGGCTACACCTTC; CDR3aa: CASSTTLSHYGYTF
abundance: many; d_gene: -; v_gene: TRBV24-1; j_gene: TRBJ2-1; CDR3nt: TGTGCCACCAGTGACTCCTCGGTGGGTGAGCAGTTCTTC; CDR3aa: CATSDSSVGEQFF
abundance: few; d_gene: TRBD1; v_gene: TRBV5-1; j_gene: TRBJ1-1; CDR3nt: TGCGCCAGCAGCTGGACAGGGGGGGGCACTGAAGCTTTCTTT; CDR3aa: CASSWTGGGTEAFF
abundance: few; d_gene: -; v_gene: TRBV7-8; j_gene: TRBJ2-3; CDR3nt: TGTGCCAGCAGCTTAGACACAGGGATCACAGATACGCAGTATTTT; CDR3aa: CASSLDTGITDTQYF
abundance: -; d_gene: -; v_gene: TRBV7-9; j_gene: TRBJ2-1; CDR3nt: TGTGCCAGCAGCCGAACAGGGACCTCCTACAATGAGCAGTTCTTC; CDR3aa: CASSRTGTSYNEQFF
abundance: few; d_gene: TRBD2; v_gene: TRBV29-1; j_gene: TRBJ2-1; CDR3nt: TGCAGCGTTGGAGCGGGGGGTGTAATAACCTACAATGAGCAGTTCTTC; CDR3aa: CSVGAGGVITYNEQFF
abundance: few; d_gene: TRBD1; v_gene: TRBV2; j_gene: TRBJ2-3; CDR3nt: TGTGCCAGCAGTCGCGACAGGGCCGGCACAGATACGCAGTATTTT; CDR3aa: CASSRDRAGTDTQYF
abundance: -; d_gene: -; v_gene: TRBV7-8; j_gene: TRBJ1-1; CDR3nt: TGTGCCAGCAGCTTAGGAGGGGCGGGGATGAACACTGAAGCTTTCTTT; CDR3aa: CASSLGGAGMNTEAFF
abundance: few; d_gene: -; v_gene: TRBV4-1; j_gene: TRBJ2-1; CDR3nt: TGCGCCAGCAGCCAAGATGAGATTCGAGGCACAGATGAGCAGTTCTTC; CDR3aa: CASSQDEIRGTDEQFF
abundance: few; d_gene: TRBD2; v_gene: TRBV4-1; j_gene: TRBJ2-1; CDR3nt: TGCGCCAGCAGCCAAGAGGGAAGCGGGGGGTCCTACAATGAGCAGTTCTTC; CDR3aa: CASSQEGSGGSYNEQFF
abundance: -; d_gene: -; v_gene: TRBV10-3; j_gene: TRBJ2-3; CDR3nt: TGTGCCATCAGTCGAAACCGAGGCACAGATACGCAGTATTTT; CDR3aa: CAISRNRGTDTQYF
abundance: few; d_gene: TRBD2; v_gene: TRBV3-1; j_gene: TRBJ2-4; CDR3nt: TGTGCCAGCACTAGCGGGAGATCGGGAAACATTCAGTACTTC; CDR3aa: CASTSGRSGNIQYF
abundance: -; d_gene: -; v_gene: TRBV19; j_gene: TRBJ2-1; CDR3nt: TGTGCCAGTAGTTTTCGTGGGGGGCCTAGAAAAAATGAGCAGTTCTTC; CDR3aa: CASSFRGGPRKNEQFF
abundance: few; d_gene: -; v_gene: TRBV5-5; j_gene: TRBJ2-5; CDR3nt: TGTGCCAGCGCGGGGCCGCACCTTGAAGAGACCCAGTACTTC; CDR3aa: CASAGPHLEETQYF
abundance: -; d_gene: -; v_gene: TRBV12-3/TRBV12-4; j_gene: TRBJ2-5; CDR3nt: TGTGCCAGCAGTTTGGGGGGGCTTAGGTGGATCGCCCAGTACTTC; CDR3aa: CASSLGGLRWIAQYF
abundance: few; d_gene: TRBD1; v_gene: TRBV2; j_gene: TRBJ2-7; CDR3nt: TGTGCCAGCAACCGGGACAGACTTTACGAGCAGTACTTC; CDR3aa: CASNRDRLYEQYF
abundance: -; d_gene: -; v_gene: TRBV5-6; j_gene: TRBJ2-1; CDR3nt: TGTGCCAGCAACCCAAGAGGCTCCTACAATGAGCAGTTCTTC; CDR3aa: CASNPRGSYNEQFF
abundance: few; d_gene: TRBD2; v_gene: TRBV12-3/TRBV12-4; j_gene: TRBJ2-7; CDR3nt: TGTGCCAGCAGAGTAGCGGGGGAGCCCTACGAGCAGTACTTC; CDR3aa: CASRVAGEPYEQYF
abundance: -; d_gene: -; v_gene: TRBV5-1; j_gene: TRBJ2-7; CDR3nt: TGCGCCAGCAGCTTGGTGGGACTTGAGGCCTACGAGCAGTACTTC; CDR3aa: CASSLVGLEAYEQYF
abundance: few; d_gene: -; v_gene: TRBV20-1; j_gene: TRBJ2-3; CDR3nt: TGCAGTGCTAAATCCGGATATACGCAGTATTTT; CDR3aa: CSAKSGYTQYF
abundance: few; d_gene: -; v_gene: TRBV27; j_gene: TRBJ2-2; CDR3nt: TGTGCCAGCAGTTTAGCCTTGGGCTCCGGGGAGCTGTTTTTT; CDR3aa: CASSLALGSGELFF
abundance: few; d_gene: TRBD2; v_gene: TRBV25-1; j_gene: TRBJ2-3; CDR3nt: TGTGCCAGCAGTGAGATCGGGAGGAGTTGGACAGATACGCAGTATTTT; CDR3aa: CASSEIGRSWTDTQYF
abundance: -; d_gene: TRBD1; v_gene: TRBV20-1; j_gene: TRBJ2-2; CDR3nt: TGCAGTGCTACGACAGGGGGTCCCGGGGAGCTGTTTTTT; CDR3aa: CSATTGGPGELFF
abundance: -; d_gene: -; v_gene: TRBV5-1; j_gene: TRBJ2-1; CDR3nt: TGCGCCAGCAGCTTGGCCATACAGGTCGGGGAGCAGTTCTTC; CDR3aa: CASSLAIQVGEQFF
abundance: few; d_gene: TRBD2; v_gene: TRBV4-2; j_gene: TRBJ2-5; CDR3nt: TGTGCCAGCAGCCCGAGTACTAGCGGGGAGACCCAGTACTTC; CDR3aa: CASSPSTSGETQYF
abundance: -; d_gene: TRBD2; v_gene: TRBV29-1; j_gene: TRBJ2-3; CDR3nt: TGCAGCGTGGTGCCGGGGGGGGGCAGGGGTGCAGATACGCAGTATTTT; CDR3aa: CSVVPGGGRGADTQYF
abundance: -; d_gene: -; v_gene: TRBV2; j_gene: TRBJ1-5; CDR3nt: TGTGCCAGCAATGGAGGTAATCAGCCCCAGCATTTT; CDR3aa: CASNGGNQPQHF
abundance: -; d_gene: -; v_gene: TRBV5-4; j_gene: TRBJ2-3; CDR3nt: TGTGCCAGCAGCGTACAGGGGACTAGCACAGATACGCAGTATTTT; CDR3aa: CASSVQGTSTDTQYF
abundance: -; d_gene: TRBD2; v_gene: TRBV4-1; j_gene: TRBJ2-1; CDR3nt: TGCGCCAGCAGCCAAGACCTACTAGCGGGGGGCGGGAATGAGCAGTTCTTC; CDR3aa: CASSQDLLAGGGNEQFF
abundance: -; d_gene: -; v_gene: TRBV21-1; j_gene: TRBJ2-6; CDR3nt: TGTGCCAGAACACCCTCTGGGGCCAACGTCCTGACTTTC; CDR3aa: CARTPSGANVLTF
abundance: many; d_gene: -; v_gene: TRBV29-1; j_gene: TRBJ2-1; CDR3nt: TGCAGCGTTGGTGGGGGAGGTAATGAGCAGTTCTTC; CDR3aa: CSVGGGGNEQFF
abundance: many; d_gene: -; v_gene: TRBV24-1; j_gene: TRBJ2-3; CDR3nt: TGTGCCACCAGTGATTTGACTAGCCTCGGAAGGGATACGCAGTATTTT; CDR3aa: CATSDLTSLGRDTQYF
abundance: -; d_gene: -; v_gene: TRBV20-1; j_gene: TRBJ2-1; CDR3nt: TGCAGTGCTAGAATTAGGGACTCCTACAATGAGCAGTTCTTC; CDR3aa: CSARIRDSYNEQFF
abundance: -; d_gene: TRBD2; v_gene: TRBV29-1; j_gene: TRBJ2-3; CDR3nt: TGCAGCGTTCTAGCGGGGCGCACAGATACGCAGTATTTT; CDR3aa: CSVLAGRTDTQYF